This TCR beta chain was sequenced for a study of T cells after yellow fever vaccination. Whole-study context: Low-cell-number fractions were prepared with SMART-Seq v4 Ultra Low Input. Findings and limits, study-wide: Weaker in magnitude, the secondary response showed a faster peak on day 5 versus 15. One caveat is that FACS-sorted repertoires could contain abundant clonotypes contaminating from the bulk population.

This clonotype has just a few counts. Its target is unknown. Germline CDR1 reads SGHVS; CDR2 reads FQNEAQ. CDR3 length: 12 residues. V was cut by 8 bases and J by 5 bases, with 10 bases left in between. In TCRdb, the 5' RACE reads were re-called with MiXCR into one record per CDR3 protein. The top ten clones hold roughly an eighth of a sample with some 550,000 distinct CDR3 sequences, less than 20% of them seen once. The gene calls are TRBV7-8 and TRBJ2-1; the D gene is possibly TRBD2 (6 bases). The sequenced sample was PBMCs, obtained 15 days after the yellow fever booster vaccination. This clonotype was obtained from a man aged 30-40 years who received the YFV17D yellow fever vaccine. The CDR3, as DNA: TGTGCCAGCGAGGGACTTCACAATGAGCAGTTCTTC. Translating it yields CASEGLHNEQFF.